A single sample is the source of the 2 T cell receptor beta chains below, sequenced in a study of T-cell memory formation after mild COVID-19. TCRdb reanalysed the 5' RACE reads using MiXCR and keeps one entry per CDR3 protein. The table has 400,000 to 500,000 distinct CDR3 sequences, roughly 18% seen once; the top ten hold roughly 21%. Sequenced sample: PBMCs or a T cell subset sorted from them (not recorded which). The receptors originated from a man aged 18 to 35 who had mild COVID-19 (a few samples of this study predate the infection). Cell type and time point are not known.

There are a few counts of this clonotype. The V and J genes are TRBV20-1 and TRBJ2-7; D unclear. Germline CDR1 is DFQATT and CDR2 is SNEGSKA (reference sequence). V shed 5 bases and J shed 5 bases, with 10 bases lying between them. The CDR3 totals 11 residues. The CDR3 DNA is TGCAGTGCTCTCCGGTCCCACGAGCAGTACTTC. Amino acids: CSALRSHEQYF.

This clonotype was seen ten or more times. The V gene is TRBV7-2, the J gene TRBJ2-5, with TRBD2 matching 16 bases. The V and J ends lost 5 bases and 2 bases, in that order; junction bases with no gene match: 5. CDR1 SGHTA and CDR2 FQGNSA come from the germline V gene. The CDR3 length is 17 residues. The CDR3 reads CASSLSGLAGGQETQYF. Here the CDR3 DNA reads TGTGCCAGCAGCCTATCGGGACTAGCGGGGGGGCAAGAGACCCAGTACTTC.